A selection of T cell receptor beta chains follows, all from one sample in a study of T cells of healthy individuals. TCRdb redid the calling of the 5' RACE reads with MiXCR, one entry per CDR3 protein. The sample contains 90,000 to 100,000 distinct CDR3 sequences, approximately 18% of which appear only once. Receptors originate from a human donor in good health. Each CDR3 is given with its conserved first and last residue. D genes are given only for firm matches. Clone size, where shown, is once, few, many, or a class for clones that have expanded.

TRBV2,TRBJ2-5,TRBD1,.,TGTGCCAGCCAAGAAGGGACAGTCCAAGAGACCCAGTACTTC,CASQEGTVQETQYF
TRBV20-1,TRBJ2-3,.,few,TGCAGTGCGAGGGAGCCGTCCACAGATACGCAGTATTTT,CSAREPSTDTQYF
TRBV20-1,TRBJ2-7,.,many,TGCAGTGCTAGAGCGGAGCGGATCTACGAGCAGTACTTC,CSARAERIYEQYF
TRBV5-1,TRBJ2-2,.,few,TGCGCCAGCAGCTTATCGGGGAACACCGGGGAGCTGTTTTTT,CASSLSGNTGELFF
TRBV29-1,TRBJ1-2,TRBD1,many,TGCAGCGTTATCTCTTCCGGGACAGGGGGGCCTGGCTATGGCTACACCTTC,CSVISSGTGGPGYGYTF
TRBV5-4,TRBJ2-3,TRBD2,few,TGTGCCAGCAGCCGTCCCTCGAGCGGGAGGGCCGCAGATACGCAGTATTTT,CASSRPSSGRAADTQYF
TRBV4-2,TRBJ2-7,.,many,TGTGCCAGCAGCCAAACCAGCGGCTCCTACGAGCAGTACTTC,CASSQTSGSYEQYF
TRBV4-3,TRBJ2-1,.,few,TGCGCCAGCAGCCAATACGGATACAATGAGCAGTTCTTC,CASSQYGYNEQFF
TRBV6-2/TRBV6-3,TRBJ2-5,.,.,TGTGCCAGCAGTCCCGGGGGTTTATCGACAGATCAAGAGACCCAGTACTTC,CASSPGGLSTDQETQYF
TRBV7-9,TRBJ2-7,TRBD1,.,TGTGCCAGCAGCCTACCGGGACAGAAAAGGAACGAGCAGTACTTC,CASSLPGQKRNEQYF
TRBV10-3,TRBJ2-5,TRBD2,.,TGTGCCATCAGTGAGTCGAGCGGGGAAGAGACCCAGTACTTC,CAISESSGEETQYF
TRBV28,TRBJ2-3,TRBD2,.,TGTGCCAGCAGTTTAAATGCGGGAGGGAGCACAGATACGCAGTATTTT,CASSLNAGGSTDTQYF
TRBV28,TRBJ2-5,TRBD1,few,TGTGCCAGCATTTCCCAGGGACAGGGAAGAGAGACCCAGTACTTC,CASISQGQGRETQYF
TRBV5-1,TRBJ2-7,.,few,TGCGCCAGCGGCCTTTCAGACGGTAGCGAGCAGTACTTC,CASGLSDGSEQYF
TRBV12-3/TRBV12-4,TRBJ1-6,.,.,TGTGCCAGCAGCGCCCGGGACGTTAATTCACCCCTCCACTTT,CASSARDVNSPLHF
TRBV5-4,TRBJ2-3,TRBD2,many,TGTGCCAGCAGCTTGGCTGCGGGAGGGCCAGATACGCAGTATTTT,CASSLAAGGPDTQYF
TRBV11-2,TRBJ2-7,TRBD1,few,TGTGCCAGCAGCCGTCTCACAGGGGCTTTCGGCGAGCAGTACTTC,CASSRLTGAFGEQYF
TRBV19,TRBJ2-3,.,.,TGTGCCAGTAGCTCCAGGGCCACAGATACGCAGTATTTT,CASSSRATDTQYF
TRBV28,TRBJ1-1,TRBD1,.,TGTGCCAGCAGTCTCCACCACAGGGGAGCTTTCTTT,CASSLHHRGAFF
TRBV4-1,TRBJ2-1,TRBD1,.,TGCGCCAGCAGCCAAGATGACAGGGTAACCTACAATGAGCAGTTCTTC,CASSQDDRVTYNEQFF
TRBV20-1,TRBJ2-7,.,many,TGCAGTGCTAGTGGGGCAGGGTCTACCTACGAGCAGTACTTC,CSASGAGSTYEQYF
TRBV11-2,TRBJ2-5,TRBD1,many,TGTGCCAGCAGCTTAGGATTGCGGAGGGCAGGGGGCGAGACCCAGTACTTC,CASSLGLRRAGGETQYF
TRBV12-3/TRBV12-4,TRBJ2-1,.,.,TGTGCCAGCAGTTCGGGCCGGGGGTATGAGCAGTTCTTC,CASSSGRGYEQFF
TRBV10-3,TRBJ2-2,.,few,TGTGCCAACCAAGGATCTTTGATCGGGGAGCTGTTTTTT,CANQGSLIGELFF
TRBV12-3/TRBV12-4,TRBJ1-5,TRBD1,.,TGTGCCAGCAGTCTCGTACAGGGGGCCAGGCAGCCCCAGCATTTT,CASSLVQGARQPQHF
TRBV7-8,TRBJ1-4,TRBD1,.,TGTGCCAGCAGCCGACGACCGGGACAGGGTGAAAAACTGTTTTTT,CASSRRPGQGEKLFF
TRBV6-2/TRBV6-3,TRBJ2-5,.,many,TGTGCCAGCAGTCCCAGGGAGACCCAGTACTTC,CASSPRETQYF
TRBV2,TRBJ2-2,TRBD2,.,TGTGCCAGCACCATCGGACTAGCGGGGAACACCGGGGAGCTGTTTTTT,CASTIGLAGNTGELFF
TRBV6-6,TRBJ2-3,TRBD2,.,TGTGCCAGCAGAAACGGTGGACTAGCAGTAGATACGCAGTATTTT,CASRNGGLAVDTQYF
TRBV9,TRBJ2-1,.,few,TGTGCCAGCAGCGTAGATAGTAGTCGCTACAATGAGCAGTTCTTC,CASSVDSSRYNEQFF
TRBV2,TRBJ2-7,TRBD1,many,TGTGCCAGCCGTGGAGGGACAGGGGCCAACGAGCAGTACTTC,CASRGGTGANEQYF
TRBV2,TRBJ2-3,.,many,TGTGCCAGCAGTGCAACAGATACGCAGTATTTT,CASSATDTQYF
TRBV20-1,TRBJ1-2,.,few,TGCAGTGCTAGTGGCTCGGGGGGGGCGAATGGCTACACCTTC,CSASGSGGANGYTF
TRBV29-1,TRBJ1-4,.,many,TGCAGCGTTGCTTTTCGAGGAGATGAAAAACTGTTTTTT,CSVAFRGDEKLFF
TRBV7-2,TRBJ2-7,TRBD2,.,TGTGCCAGCAGCGTCGCACGGGGGGACTACGAGCAGTACTTC,CASSVARGDYEQYF
TRBV28,TRBJ1-1,.,few,TGTGCCAGCAGTTTACAAGGGGAAGCGGGAACTGAAGCTTTCTTT,CASSLQGEAGTEAFF
TRBV5-1,TRBJ2-1,.,.,TGCGCCAGCGGCCGTGGACCGGGGAATGAGCAGTTCTTC,CASGRGPGNEQFF
TRBV2,TRBJ1-2,TRBD1,.,TGTGCCAGTTGGACAGGGGAAGGTGATGGCTACACCTTC,CASWTGEGDGYTF
TRBV5-1,TRBJ2-1,.,.,TGCGCCAGCAGCTTGGGTGGGGCAGCAATCAACTACAATGAGCAGTTCTTC,CASSLGGAAINYNEQFF
TRBV18,TRBJ2-2,.,few,TGTGCCAGCGCCGCTCCGCCGAACACCGGGGAGCTGTTTTTT,CASAAPPNTGELFF
TRBV6-6,TRBJ1-1,.,few,TGTGCCAGCAGTCCCGCTGGGGGTCGAGGCACTGAAGCTTTCTTT,CASSPAGGRGTEAFF
TRBV12-5,TRBJ2-3,.,few,TGTGCTAGTGGACCAGGGGCCGTGAGCACAGATACGCAGTATTTT,CASGPGAVSTDTQYF
TRBV28,TRBJ2-3,.,few,TGTGCCAGCAGTTTGGTGGGAGGATTTAGCACAGATACGCAGTATTTT,CASSLVGGFSTDTQYF